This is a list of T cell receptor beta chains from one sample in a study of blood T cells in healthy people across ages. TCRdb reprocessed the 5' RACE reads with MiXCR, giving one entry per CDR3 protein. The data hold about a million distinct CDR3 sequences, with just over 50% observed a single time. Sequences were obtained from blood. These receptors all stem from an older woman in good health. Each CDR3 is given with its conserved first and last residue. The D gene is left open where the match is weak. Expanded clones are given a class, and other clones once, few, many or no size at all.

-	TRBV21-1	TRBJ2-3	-	TGTGCCAGCAGCAAAGTAGGTGAACGCCACACAGATACGCAGTATTTT	CASSKVGERHTDTQYF
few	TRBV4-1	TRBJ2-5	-	TGCGCCAGCAGCCAAGAAAACGGGGGTTGGGAGACCCAGTACTTC	CASSQENGGWETQYF
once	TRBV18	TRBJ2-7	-	TGTGCCAGCTCACCCGCAGGTCGACCCGACGAGCAGTACTTC	CASSPAGRPDEQYF
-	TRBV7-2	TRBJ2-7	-	TGTGCCAGCAACTTCTCAACAGGGAGCCCCTACGAGCAGTACTTC	CASNFSTGSPYEQYF
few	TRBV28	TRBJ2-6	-	TGTGCCACCCGAGAGAATTCCTCGGGGGCCAACGTCCTGACTTTC	CATRENSSGANVLTF
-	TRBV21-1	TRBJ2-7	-	TGTGCCAACCCCACAGTGACCGAGCAGTACTTC	CANPTVTEQYF
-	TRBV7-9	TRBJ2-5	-	TGTGCCAGCAGCTTAGTTTGGATGACGGACAAACAAGAGACCCAGTACTTC	CASSLVWMTDKQETQYF
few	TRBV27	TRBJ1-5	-	TGCGCCAGCAATCCCACAGCCTCTAGCAATCAGCCCCAGCATTTT	CASNPTASSNQPQHF
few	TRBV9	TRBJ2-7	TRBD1	TGTGCCAGCAGCGTGGGACAGGAATACGAGCAGTACTTC	CASSVGQEYEQYF
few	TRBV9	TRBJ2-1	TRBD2	TGTGCCAGCAGCGTAGCGGGACTACCCAGTGAGCAGTTCTTC	CASSVAGLPSEQFF
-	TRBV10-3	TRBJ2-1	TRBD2	TGTGCCATCAGTGCCGTCTCTAGCGGGATCCCCTACAATGAGCAGTTCTTC	CAISAVSSGIPYNEQFF
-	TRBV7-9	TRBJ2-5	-	TGTGCCAGCAGCTTATCGCGGGCAGGGCAAGAGACCCAGTACTTC	CASSLSRAGQETQYF
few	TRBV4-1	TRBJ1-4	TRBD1	TGCGCCAGCAGCCCAGCCAGGGGGCCAGATGAAAAACTGTTTTTT	CASSPARGPDEKLFF
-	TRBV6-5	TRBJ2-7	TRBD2	TGTGCCAGCAGCACGGGACTAGCCACCTACGAGCAGTACTTC	CASSTGLATYEQYF
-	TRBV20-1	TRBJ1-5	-	TGCAGTGCTAGCATCAATAGCAATCAGCCCCAGCATTTT	CSASINSNQPQHF
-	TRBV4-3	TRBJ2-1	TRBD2	TGCGCCAGCAGCCGGACTAGCGGGAGGGTCGGTGAGCAGTTCTTC	CASSRTSGRVGEQFF
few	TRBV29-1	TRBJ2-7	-	TGCAGCGTTGAAAGCGGCAGGCCCACGTACAATGAGCAGTACTTC	CSVESGRPTYNEQYF
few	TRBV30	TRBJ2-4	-	TGTGCCTTCGGACACCCCGATATTTTTATTCAGTACTTC	CAFGHPDIFIQYF
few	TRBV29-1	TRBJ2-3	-	TGCAGCGTTGTGGGCAAACTAACTAGCACAGATACGCAGTATTTT	CSVVGKLTSTDTQYF
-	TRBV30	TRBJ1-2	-	TGTGCCTGGAGTGTGGTGGTTTACTATGGCTACACCTTC	CAWSVVVYYGYTF
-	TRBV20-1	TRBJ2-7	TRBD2	TGCAGTGCTCCGAAAAGGGGCGGGGGTATCCACGAGCAGTACTTC	CSAPKRGGGIHEQYF